Described below is a single TCR beta chain sequence and its context. TCRdb's copy holds only in-frame clones and misses some; the assay was immunoSEQ multiplex PCR. The table lists tens of thousands of clones, less than 90% of them singletons. This sample was taken from a study of blood T cell repertoires in COVID-19. Study as a whole: Samples of COVID-19 (acute and convalescent) were obtained from the United States, Italy and Spain. Sources were T cells, B-cell-depleted T cells, or PBMCs; the material itself was cDNA or gDNA.

Specimen: peripheral blood. The sequence derives from a human donor in a cohort sampled during active COVID-19.

The CDR3 loop is CASSERRTGMNTEAFF. Here the CDR3 DNA reads TGTGCCAGCAGTGAAAGAAGGACAGGTATGAACACTGAAGCTTTCTTT. The chain recombines TRBV6-1 with TRBJ1-1, with 7 bases aligning to TRBD1. V lost 2 bases, J lost 0 bases, and 6 bases stayed unmatched. The CDR3 runs to 16 residues. CDR1 is MNHNS, CDR2 SASEGT, per germline.